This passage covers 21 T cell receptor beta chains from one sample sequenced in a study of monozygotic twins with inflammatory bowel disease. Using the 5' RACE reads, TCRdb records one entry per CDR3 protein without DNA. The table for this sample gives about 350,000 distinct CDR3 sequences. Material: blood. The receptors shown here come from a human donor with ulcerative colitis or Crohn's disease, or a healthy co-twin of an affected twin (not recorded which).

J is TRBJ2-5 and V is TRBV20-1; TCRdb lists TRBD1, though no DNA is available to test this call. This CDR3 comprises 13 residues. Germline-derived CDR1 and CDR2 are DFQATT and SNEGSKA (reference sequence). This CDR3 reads CRANRDRGETQYF.

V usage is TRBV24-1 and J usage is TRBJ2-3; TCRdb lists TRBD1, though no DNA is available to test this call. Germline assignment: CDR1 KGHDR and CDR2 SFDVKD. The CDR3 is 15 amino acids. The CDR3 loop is CATSDSGQLTDTQYF.

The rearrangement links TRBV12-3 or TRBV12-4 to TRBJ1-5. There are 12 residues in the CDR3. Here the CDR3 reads CASSQDYQPQHF.

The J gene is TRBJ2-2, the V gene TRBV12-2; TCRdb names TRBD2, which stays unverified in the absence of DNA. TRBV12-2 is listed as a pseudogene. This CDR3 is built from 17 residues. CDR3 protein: CASRPYLAAGMYGELFF.

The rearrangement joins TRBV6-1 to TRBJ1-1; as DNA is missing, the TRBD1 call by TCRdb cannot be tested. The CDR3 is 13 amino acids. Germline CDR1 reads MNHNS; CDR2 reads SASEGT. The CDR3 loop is CASSALTGVGAFF.

CDR3 region: CASSTGQGATGELFF. The chain combines TRBV6-1 with TRBJ2-2; TCRdb's D call, TRBD1, is unchecked because there is no DNA. The CDR3 is 15 amino acids. Per germline, CDR1 MNHNS and CDR2 SASEGT.

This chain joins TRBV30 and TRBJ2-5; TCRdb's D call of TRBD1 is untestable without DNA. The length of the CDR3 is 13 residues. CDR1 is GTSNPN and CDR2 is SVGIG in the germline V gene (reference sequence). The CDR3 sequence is CAWKTSGGETQYF.

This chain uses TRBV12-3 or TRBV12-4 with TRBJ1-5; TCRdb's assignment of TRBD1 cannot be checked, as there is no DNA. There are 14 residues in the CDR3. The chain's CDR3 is CASSLGQENQPQHF.

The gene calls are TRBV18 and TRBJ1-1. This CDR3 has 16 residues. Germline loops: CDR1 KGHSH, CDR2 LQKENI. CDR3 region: CASSLNRGPPDTEAFF.

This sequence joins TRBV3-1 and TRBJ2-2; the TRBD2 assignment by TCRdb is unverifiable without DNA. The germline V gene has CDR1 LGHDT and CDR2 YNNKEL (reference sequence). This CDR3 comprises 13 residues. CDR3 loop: CASSQTGGRELFF.

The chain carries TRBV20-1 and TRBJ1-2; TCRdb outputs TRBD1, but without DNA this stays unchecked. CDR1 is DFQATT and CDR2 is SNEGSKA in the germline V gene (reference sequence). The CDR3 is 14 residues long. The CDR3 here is CSASLGGTVDGYTF.

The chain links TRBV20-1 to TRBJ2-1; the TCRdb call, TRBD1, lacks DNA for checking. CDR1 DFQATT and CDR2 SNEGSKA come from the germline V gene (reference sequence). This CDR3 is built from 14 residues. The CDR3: CSASGRSRGNEQFF.

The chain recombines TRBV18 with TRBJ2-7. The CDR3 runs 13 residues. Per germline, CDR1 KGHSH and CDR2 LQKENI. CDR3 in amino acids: CASSPMAIGEQYF.

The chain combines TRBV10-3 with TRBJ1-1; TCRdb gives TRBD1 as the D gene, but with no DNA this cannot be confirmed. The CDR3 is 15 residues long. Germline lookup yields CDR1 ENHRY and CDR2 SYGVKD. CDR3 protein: CAISAAKGSTPEAFF.

The CDR3 sequence: CASSPSGARGYTF. The J gene is TRBJ1-2, the V gene TRBV12-3 or TRBV12-4; TCRdb selects TRBD1, and the lack of DNA leaves this call unchecked. The CDR3 has 13 residues.

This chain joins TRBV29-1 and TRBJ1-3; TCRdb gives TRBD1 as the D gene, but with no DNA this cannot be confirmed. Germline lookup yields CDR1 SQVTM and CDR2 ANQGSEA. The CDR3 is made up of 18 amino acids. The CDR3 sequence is CSAGKGQTSLNSGNTIYF.

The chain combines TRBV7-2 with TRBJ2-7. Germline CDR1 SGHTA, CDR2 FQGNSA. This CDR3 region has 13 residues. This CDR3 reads CASNLELAYEQYF.

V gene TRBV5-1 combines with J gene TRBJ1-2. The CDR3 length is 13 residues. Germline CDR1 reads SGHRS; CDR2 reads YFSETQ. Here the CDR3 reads CASSTQDHYGYTF.

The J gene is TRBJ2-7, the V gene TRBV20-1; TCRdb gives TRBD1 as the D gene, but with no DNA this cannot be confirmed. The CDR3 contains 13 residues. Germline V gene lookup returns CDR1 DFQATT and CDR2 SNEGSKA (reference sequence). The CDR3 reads CSPAPRGAYEQYF.

CDR3 amino acids: CASSQGDRAGGYTF. The V and J genes are TRBV4-1 and TRBJ1-2; as DNA is missing, the TRBD1 call by TCRdb cannot be tested. The CDR3 length is 14 residues. The germline CDR1 and CDR2 sequences are MGHRA and YSYEKL.

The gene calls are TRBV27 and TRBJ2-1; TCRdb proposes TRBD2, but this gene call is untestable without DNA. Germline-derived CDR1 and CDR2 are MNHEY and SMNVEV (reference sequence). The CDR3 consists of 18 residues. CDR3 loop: CASSSGLAGGISYNEQFF.